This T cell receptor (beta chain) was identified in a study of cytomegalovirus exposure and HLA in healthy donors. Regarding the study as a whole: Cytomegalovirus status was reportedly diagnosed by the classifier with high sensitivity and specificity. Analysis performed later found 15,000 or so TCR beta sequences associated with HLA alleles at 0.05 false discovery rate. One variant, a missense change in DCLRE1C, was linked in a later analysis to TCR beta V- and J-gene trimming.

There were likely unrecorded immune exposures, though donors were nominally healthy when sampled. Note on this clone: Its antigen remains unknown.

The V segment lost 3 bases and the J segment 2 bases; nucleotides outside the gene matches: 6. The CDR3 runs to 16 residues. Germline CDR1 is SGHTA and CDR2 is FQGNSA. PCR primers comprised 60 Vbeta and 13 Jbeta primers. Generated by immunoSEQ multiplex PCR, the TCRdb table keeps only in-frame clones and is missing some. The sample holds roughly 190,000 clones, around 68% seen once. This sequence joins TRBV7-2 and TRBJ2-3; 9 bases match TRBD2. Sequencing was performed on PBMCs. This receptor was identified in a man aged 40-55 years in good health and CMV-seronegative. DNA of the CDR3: TGTGCCAGCAGCTTGTTAGCGGGAGACGTCACAGATACGCAGTATTTT. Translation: CASSLLAGDVTDTQYF.